The 29 T cell receptor beta chains in this list originate from one sample, sequenced in a study of blood T cell repertoires in COVID-19. The repertoire was sequenced with immunoSEQ multiplex PCR; TCRdb's copy has only in-frame clones and lacks some. This table has about 210,000 clones, around 86% appearing once. The sequenced material came from PBMCs or T cells enriched from blood (not recorded which). These receptor sequences come from a woman aged 45-59 years with acute COVID-19.

The chain joins TRBV10-1 to TRBJ2-3, with 10 positions matching TRBD1. This CDR3 has 16 residues. Germline lookup yields CDR1 WNHNN and CDR2 SYGVQD (reference sequence). V shed 6 bases, J shed 6 bases, and the junction held 12 bases outside the gene matches. CDR3 in amino acids: CASSVRGGQGPDTQYF. As DNA, the CDR3 is TGCGCCAGCAGCGTCAGGGGGGGACAGGGGCCCGATACGCAGTATTTT.

This rearrangement joins TRBV7-8 to TRBJ1-4; D is possibly TRBD1 (5 bases). The germline CDR1 and CDR2 sequences are SGHVS and FQNEAQ. V shed 3 bases and J shed 7 bases, with 12 bases lying between them. The CDR3 runs 14 residues. The CDR3 region has the DNA TGTGCCAGCAGCTTTCAGGGAGGAGGTGAAAAACTGTTTTTT. It yields the protein CASSFQGGGEKLFF. The full variable domain, rest sourced from reference TRBV7-8 and TRBJ1-4, is GAGVSQSPRYKVAKRGQDVALRCDPISGHVSLFWYQQALGQGPEFLTYFQNEAQLDKSGLPSDRFFAERPEGSVSTLKIQRTQQEDSAVYLCASSFQGGGEKLFFGSGTQLSVL.

The V gene is TRBV4-2, the J gene TRBJ1-2, with D maybe TRBD1 (6 bases). V was shortened by 1 base and J by 7 bases, with 13 bases between the two germline ends. In germline, CDR1 is LGHNA, CDR2 YNFKEQ. The CDR3 totals 14 residues. The CDR3 loop reads CASSQGNRDGGYTF. The CDR3 coding sequence is TGTGCCAGCAGCCAAGGAAACAGGGATGGTGGCTACACCTTC.

V and J are TRBV28 and TRBJ2-5, with D perhaps matching TRBD2 (6 bases). Trimming shortened V by 3 bases and J by 4 bases, and 27 bases separated the two germline ends. The germline V gene encodes CDR1 MDHEN and CDR2 SYDVKM. This CDR3 has 19 amino acids. In DNA, the CDR3 is TGTGCCAGCAGTTTCGGGTTTTTAGCGAAAATGGGGGGTCGAGAGACCCAGTACTTC. This sequence encodes CASSFGFLAKMGGRETQYF.

This clone was seen just once. The V call is TRBV9, the J call TRBJ2-3; D remains ambiguous. V lost 4 bases and J lost 2, with 8 bases in between. The CDR3 loop spans 13 amino acids. Germline lookup yields CDR1 SGDLS and CDR2 YYNGEE. DNA for the CDR3: TGTGCCAGCAGCACCTGGCACACAGATACGCAGTATTTT. Translation gives CASSTWHTDTQYF.

This sequence joins TRBV6-2 or TRBV6-3 and TRBJ1-2; TRBD1 aligns across 7 bases. Germline CDR1 and CDR2: MNHEY and SVGEGT. The CDR3 runs 13 residues. J was trimmed by 4 bases and V by 6 bases; bases with no gene match: 5. CDR3: CASRYRDSYGYTF. CDR3 in DNA: TGTGCCAGCAGATACAGGGACAGCTATGGCTACACCTTC.

This chain links TRBV6-2 or TRBV6-3 with TRBJ2-7, with 7 nucleotides matching TRBD1. CDR3 length: 15 amino acids. With 2 bases clipped from V and 1 base from J, the junction kept 5 bases outside the gene matches. Germline assignment: CDR1 MNHEY and CDR2 SVGEGT. The CDR3 nucleotides read TGTGCCAGCAGTTACCGAGGGACAGTATCCTACGAGCAGTACTTC. Protein sequence: CASSYRGTVSYEQYF.

The chain employs TRBV29-1 and TRBJ1-1, with D tentatively TRBD1 (5 bases). Germline V gene data show CDR1 as SQVTM and CDR2 as ANQGSEA. This CDR3 has 17 amino acids. V lost 0 bases and J lost 3, with 20 bases in between. For the CDR3, the DNA is TGCAGCGTTGAAGAGGTCCGCAGGGTGGTATCGGACACTGAAGCTTTCTTT. Encoded protein: CSVEEVRRVVSDTEAFF.

This rearrangement joins TRBV5-6 to TRBJ1-1; D remains ambiguous. Germline values: CDR1 SGHDT, CDR2 YYEEEE. V lost 1 base to trimming and J lost 1 base, with 8 bases between them. The CDR3 is made up of 14 amino acids. The CDR3 loop is CASSLIEKNTEAFF. In DNA, the CDR3 is TGTGCCAGCAGCTTGATAGAAAAGAACACTGAAGCTTTCTTT.

In its sample, this clone ranks as medium-sized. The rearrangement joins TRBV7-6 to TRBJ2-1, with 9 bases fitting TRBD1. The CDR3 extends over 17 amino acids. CDR1 SGHVS and CDR2 FNYEAQ come from the germline V gene. V trimming: 1 base; J trimming: 5 bases; junction bases outside the gene matches: 9. CDR3 sequence reads: CASSLDPGQGPHNEQFF. As DNA, the CDR3 is TGTGCCAGCAGCTTAGATCCGGGACAGGGTCCTCACAATGAGCAGTTCTTC.

The sample holds one count of this clone. The chain joins TRBV11-3 to TRBJ2-7; D is unresolved. V was cut by 0 bases and J by 1 base, with 10 bases left in between. Germline V gene sequence: CDR1 SGHNT, CDR2 YENEEA. The CDR3 is 15 amino acids. CDR3 sequence (DNA): TGTGCCAGCAGCTTAGATCCCCCCAGTTCCTACGAGCAGTACTTC. It encodes CASSLDPPSSYEQYF.

This rearrangement joins TRBV3-1 (or the pseudogene TRBV3-2) to TRBJ2-7, with D possibly TRBD1 on 6 matching bases. The germline V gene encodes CDR1 LGHDT and CDR2 YNNKEL (reference sequence). The length of the CDR3 is 17 residues. Trimming took off 0 bases at V and 6 bases at J, with 21 bases between the two ends. The chain's CDR3 is CASSQEGAWGRGREQYF. The CDR3 DNA follows: TGTGCCAGCAGCCAAGAAGGGGCTTGGGGCAGGGGCCGCGAGCAGTACTTC.

The rearrangement joins TRBV6-2 or TRBV6-3 to TRBJ1-1; D may be TRBD1 (6 bases). Germline CDR1 reads MNHEY; CDR2 reads SVGEGT. CDR3 length: 12 amino acids. V lost 5 bases and J 5 bases, leaving 9 bases between the germline ends. The DNA of the CDR3 is TGTGCCAGCAGTCCCCAGGGGACTGAAGCTTTCTTT. This sequence encodes CASSPQGTEAFF.

The J gene is TRBJ1-3, the V gene TRBV7-2; D uncertain. The germline V and J ends were trimmed by 2 bases and 0 bases, with 8 bases remaining between them. The CDR3 is 15 residues long. Germline V gives CDR1 SGHTA, CDR2 FQGNSA. For the CDR3, the DNA is TGTGCCAGCAGCTTATATACGAGCTCTGGAAACACCATATATTTT. Translating it yields CASSLYTSSGNTIYF.

The rearrangement links TRBV7-2 to TRBJ2-2; weak D call: TRBD1 (6 bases). The length of the CDR3 is 16 residues. Trimming removed 7 bases from V and 0 bases from J, with 15 bases in between. Germline-derived CDR1 and CDR2 are SGHTA and FQGNSA. CDR3 nucleotide sequence: TGTGCCAGCACCCAAACCGGGACAACGAACACCGGGGAGCTGTTTTTT. This gives the protein CASTQTGTTNTGELFF.

The V call is TRBV4-3, the J call TRBJ1-2, with 7 bases matching TRBD1. Per the germline V gene, CDR1 is LGHNA and CDR2 is YSLEER. Trimming removed 0 bases from V and 8 bases from J; junction bases left unmatched: 9. This CDR3 is built from 15 residues. Written as DNA, the CDR3 is TGCGCCAGCAGCCAAGATCGGGCTTGGACAGGCGGCTACACCTTC. Its translation: CASSQDRAWTGGYTF.

V is TRBV7-6 and J is TRBJ2-1; 13 bases line up with TRBD2. This CDR3 is built from 14 residues. The V and J ends lost 9 bases and 5 bases, in that order; junction bases with no gene match: 4. Germline loops: CDR1 SGHVS, CDR2 FNYEAQ. The CDR3 here is CASAGLAGDNEQFF. The CDR3 bases are TGTGCCAGTGCTGGACTAGCGGGAGACAATGAGCAGTTCTTC.

The J gene is TRBJ1-1, the V gene TRBV3-1 (or the pseudogene TRBV3-2); tentatively, D is TRBD1 (6 bases). Germline V CDR1 and CDR2: LGHDT, YNNKEL (reference sequence). Trimming pared 3 bases from V and 1 base from J, leaving 9 bases between. CDR3 size: 14 residues. CDR3 amino acids: CASSHIQGNTEAFF. The DNA for the CDR3 is TGTGCCAGCAGCCATATACAGGGGAACACTGAAGCTTTCTTT.

The rearrangement uses TRBV6-6 and TRBJ2-7; the match to TRBD2 covers 10 bases. Germline V gives CDR1 MNHNY, CDR2 SVGAGI (reference sequence). The CDR3 extends over 13 amino acids. V shed 8 bases, J shed 4 bases, and the junction held 5 bases outside the gene matches. This CDR3 reads CASGGSGRYEQYF. For the CDR3, the DNA is TGTGCCAGCGGAGGTAGCGGGAGGTACGAGCAGTACTTC.

This clone showed up just once. V is TRBV11-2 and J is TRBJ2-7, with D possibly matching TRBD1 (6 bases). Germline-derived CDR1 and CDR2 are SGHAT and FQNNGV. CDR3 length: 13 amino acids. The V and J ends lost 5 bases and 3 bases respectively, with 11 bases between them. The CDR3 DNA is TGTGCCAGCAGCGCCGGACAGATCTACGAGCAGTACTTC. Its translation: CASSAGQIYEQYF. Drawing the rest from reference TRBV11-2 and TRBJ2-7, the complete variable domain is EAGVAQSPRYKIIEKRQSVAFWCNPISGHATLYWYQQILGQGPKLLIQFQNNGVVDDSQLPKDRFSAERLKGVDSTLKIQPAKLEDSAVYLCASSAGQIYEQYFGPGTRLTVT.

This CDR3 reads CASSYASGYNEQFF. The CDR3 DNA follows: TGTGCCAGCAGTTACGCTAGCGGTTACAATGAGCAGTTCTTC. The chain employs TRBV28 and TRBJ2-1, with 7 bases matching TRBD2. V shed 4 bases and J 4 bases; nucleotides not matched to a gene: 4. CDR1 and CDR2 (germline): MDHEN, SYDVKM. This CDR3 is built from 14 residues.

This chain connects TRBV6-6 to TRBJ1-1; possible D gene TRBD1, 5 bases. The CDR3 is 15 amino acids. Germline assignment: CDR1 MNHNY and CDR2 SVGAGI (reference sequence). Trimming pared 2 bases from V and 0 bases from J, leaving 10 bases between. The CDR3 sequence: CASSYGGVMNTEAFF. DNA of the CDR3: TGTGCCAGCAGTTACGGGGGGGTGATGAACACTGAAGCTTTCTTT.

This clone was seen a few times. The J gene is TRBJ1-1, the V gene TRBV9; tentative D call: TRBD1 (5 bases). The CDR3 sequence is 12 residues long. The germline V gene has CDR1 SGDLS and CDR2 YYNGEE. With 0 bases removed from V and 7 bases from J, the gap between germline ends came to 7 bases. Written as DNA, the CDR3 is TGTGCCAGCAGCGTAGCTCAGGGTGAAGCTTTCTTT. It codes for CASSVAQGEAFF. Based on the CDR3 plus reference TRBV9 and TRBJ1-1, the full variable domain is DSGVTQTPKHLITATGQRVTLRCSPRSGDLSVYWYQQSLDQGLQFLIQYYNGEERAKGNILERFSAQQFPDLHSELNLSSLELGDSALYFCASSVAQGEAFFGQGTRLTVV.

V usage is TRBV5-1 and J usage is TRBJ2-7; 11 bases match TRBD2. J was trimmed by 2 bases and V by 4 bases; bases with no gene match: 2. Per the germline V gene, CDR1 is SGHRS and CDR2 is YFSETQ. CDR3 length equals 14 residues. Written as DNA, the CDR3 is TGCGCCAGCAGCAGTAGCGGGAGGGCCTACGAGCAGTACTTC. Translated, it gives CASSSSGRAYEQYF.

The gene calls are TRBV2 and TRBJ2-7; a weak D match, TRBD2 (6 bases). The length of the CDR3 is 15 residues. Germline loops: CDR1 SNHLY, CDR2 FYNNEI. V was shortened by 6 bases and J by 2 bases, with 17 bases between the two germline ends. The CDR3 bases are TGTGCCAGCAGAGGTGGCCGGACTACAACCTACGAGCAGTACTTC. This sequence encodes CASRGGRTTTYEQYF. Variable domain in full (rest from reference TRBV2 and TRBJ2-7): EPEVTQTPSHQVTQMGQEVILRCVPISNHLYFYWYRQILGQKVEFLVSFYNNEISEKSEIFDDQFSVERPDGSNFTLKIRSTKLEDSAMYFCASRGGRTTTYEQYFGPGTRLTVT.

This clone has only a few counts. The CDR3 DNA sequence: TGCGCCAGCAGCCGAGAGGACAGAATGGGCACTGAAGCTTTCTTT. This sequence encodes CASSREDRMGTEAFF. The chain has TRBV4-3 and TRBJ1-1, with D tentatively TRBD1 (6 bases). CDR3 length: 15 amino acids. Trimming cost V 4 bases and J 4 bases, with 16 bases left between them. Germline lookup yields CDR1 LGHNA and CDR2 YSLEER.

The genes are TRBV10-3 and TRBJ2-1; D is uncertain. V was pared by 4 bases and J by 7 bases, with 5 bases between. Germline loops: CDR1 ENHRY, CDR2 SYGVKD. The CDR3 is 11 amino acids. The CDR3: CAISVLNEQFF. CDR3 nucleotide sequence: TGTGCCATCAGTGTTCTTAATGAGCAGTTCTTC.

The DNA for the CDR3 is TGTGCCAGCAGCCAAAGGGACTTCCCCACCGGGGAGCTGTTTTTT. Translating it yields CASSQRDFPTGELFF. This chain links TRBV13 with TRBJ2-2, with D maybe TRBD2 (6 bases). The V gene lost 5 bases and the J gene lost 4 bases, with 14 bases spanning the gap. Germline CDR1 PRHDT, CDR2 FYEKMQ (reference sequence). CDR3 length: 15 amino acids.

V and J are TRBV18 and TRBJ2-2, with 11 bases that match TRBD2. Trimming took 8 bases from V and 2 from J; bases not matched to a gene: 1. Germline CDR1 is KGHSH and CDR2 is LQKENI. This CDR3 is 14 amino acids long. CDR3 protein: CASGTSGNTGELFF. The CDR3 DNA reads TGTGCCAGCGGGACTAGCGGAAACACCGGGGAGCTGTTTTTT.